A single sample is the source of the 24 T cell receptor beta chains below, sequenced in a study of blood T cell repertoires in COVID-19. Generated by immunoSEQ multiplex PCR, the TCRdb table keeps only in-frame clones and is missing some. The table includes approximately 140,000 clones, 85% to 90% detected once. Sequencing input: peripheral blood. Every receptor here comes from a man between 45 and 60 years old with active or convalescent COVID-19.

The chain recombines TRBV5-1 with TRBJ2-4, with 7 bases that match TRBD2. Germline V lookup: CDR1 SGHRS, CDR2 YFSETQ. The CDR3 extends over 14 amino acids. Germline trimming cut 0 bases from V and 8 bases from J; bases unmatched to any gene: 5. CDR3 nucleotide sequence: TGCGCCAGCAGCTTGGAACCCCGGGAGGACATTCAGTACTTC. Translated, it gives CASSLEPREDIQYF.

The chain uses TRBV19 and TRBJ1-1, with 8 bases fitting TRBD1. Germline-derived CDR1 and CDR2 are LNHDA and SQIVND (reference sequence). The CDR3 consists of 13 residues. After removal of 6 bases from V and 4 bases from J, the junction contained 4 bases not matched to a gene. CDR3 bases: TGTGCCAGTAGATTTACAGGGGGCACTGAAGCTTTCTTT. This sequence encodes CASRFTGGTEAFF.

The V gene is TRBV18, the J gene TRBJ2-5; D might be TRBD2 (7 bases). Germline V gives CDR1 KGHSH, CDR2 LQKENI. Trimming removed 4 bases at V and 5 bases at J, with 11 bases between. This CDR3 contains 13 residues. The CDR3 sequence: CASSLQGGETQYF. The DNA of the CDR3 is TGTGCCAGCTCACTACAGGGAGGGGAGACCCAGTACTTC.

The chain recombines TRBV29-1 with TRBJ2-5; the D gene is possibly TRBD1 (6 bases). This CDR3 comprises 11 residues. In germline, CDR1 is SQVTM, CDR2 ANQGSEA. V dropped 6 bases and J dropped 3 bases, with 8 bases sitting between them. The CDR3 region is CSVAGEETQYF. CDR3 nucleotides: TGCAGCGTGGCAGGGGAAGAGACCCAGTACTTC.

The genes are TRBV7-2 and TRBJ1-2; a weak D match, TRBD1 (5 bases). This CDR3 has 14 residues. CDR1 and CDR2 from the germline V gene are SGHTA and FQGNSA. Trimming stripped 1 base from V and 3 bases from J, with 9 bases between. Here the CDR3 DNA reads TGTGCCAGCAGCTTAGACAGGAGTTACTATGGCTACACCTTC. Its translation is CASSLDRSYYGYTF.

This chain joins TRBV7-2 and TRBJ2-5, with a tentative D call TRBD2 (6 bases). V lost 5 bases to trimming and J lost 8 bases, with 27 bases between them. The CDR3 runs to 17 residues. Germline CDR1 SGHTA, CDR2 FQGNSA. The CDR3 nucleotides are TGTGCCAGCAGCGGCGGCCCCCCTAGCGCCGGAGCCCAAACCCAGTACTTC. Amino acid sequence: CASSGGPPSAGAQTQYF. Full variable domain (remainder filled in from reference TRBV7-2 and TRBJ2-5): GAGVSQSPSNKVTEKGKDVELRCDPISGHTALYWYRQSLGQGLEFLIYFQGNSAPDKSGLPSDRFSAERTGGSVSTLTIQRTQQEDSAVYLCASSGGPPSAGAQTQYFGPGTRLLVL.

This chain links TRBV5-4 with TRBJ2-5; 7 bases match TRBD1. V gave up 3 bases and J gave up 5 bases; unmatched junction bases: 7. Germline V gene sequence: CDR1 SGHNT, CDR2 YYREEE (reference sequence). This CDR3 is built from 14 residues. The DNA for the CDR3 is TGTGCCAGCAGCTCGCAGACAGGGATGGAGACCCAGTACTTC. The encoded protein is CASSSQTGMETQYF.

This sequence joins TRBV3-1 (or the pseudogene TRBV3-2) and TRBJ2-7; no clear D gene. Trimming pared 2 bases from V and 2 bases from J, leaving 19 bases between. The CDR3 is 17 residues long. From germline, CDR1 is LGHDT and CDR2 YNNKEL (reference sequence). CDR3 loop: CASSQSIPHKATYEQYF. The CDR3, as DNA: TGTGCCAGCAGCCAAAGTATCCCCCACAAAGCGACCTACGAGCAGTACTTC.

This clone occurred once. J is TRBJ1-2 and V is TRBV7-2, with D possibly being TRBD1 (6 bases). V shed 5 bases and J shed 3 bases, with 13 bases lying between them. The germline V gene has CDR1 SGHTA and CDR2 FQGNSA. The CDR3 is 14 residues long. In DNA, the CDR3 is TGTGCCAGCAGCACACTCAGGGGAGACTATGGCTACACCTTC. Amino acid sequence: CASSTLRGDYGYTF.

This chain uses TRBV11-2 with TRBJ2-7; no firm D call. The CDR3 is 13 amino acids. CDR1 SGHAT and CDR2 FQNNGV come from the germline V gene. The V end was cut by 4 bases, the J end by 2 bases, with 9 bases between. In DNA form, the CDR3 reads TGTGCCAGCAGCTCCGAGGTAGCCTACGAGCAGTACTTC. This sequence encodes CASSSEVAYEQYF.

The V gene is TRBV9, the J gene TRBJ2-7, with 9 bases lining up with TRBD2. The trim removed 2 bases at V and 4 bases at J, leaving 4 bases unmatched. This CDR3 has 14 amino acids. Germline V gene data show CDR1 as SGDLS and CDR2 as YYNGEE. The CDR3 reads CASSVSSGAYEQYF. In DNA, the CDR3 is TGTGCCAGCAGCGTCTCTAGCGGGGCATACGAGCAGTACTTC.

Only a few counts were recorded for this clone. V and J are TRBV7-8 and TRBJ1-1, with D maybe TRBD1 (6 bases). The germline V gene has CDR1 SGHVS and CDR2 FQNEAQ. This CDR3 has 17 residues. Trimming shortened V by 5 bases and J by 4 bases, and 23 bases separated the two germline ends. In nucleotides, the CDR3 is TGTGCCAGCAGCGATTTGCGGGGGTGGGGGGCGGGCACTGAAGCTTTCTTT. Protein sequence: CASSDLRGWGAGTEAFF. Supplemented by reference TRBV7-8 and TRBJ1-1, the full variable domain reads GAGVSQSPRYKVAKRGQDVALRCDPISGHVSLFWYQQALGQGPEFLTYFQNEAQLDKSGLPSDRFFAERPEGSVSTLKIQRTQQEDSAVYLCASSDLRGWGAGTEAFFGQGTRLTVV.

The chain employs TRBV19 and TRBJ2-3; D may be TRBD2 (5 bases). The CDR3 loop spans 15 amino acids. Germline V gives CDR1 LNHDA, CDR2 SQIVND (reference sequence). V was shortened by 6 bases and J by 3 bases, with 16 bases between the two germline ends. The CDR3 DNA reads TGTGCCAGTAGAGAGGGCCCGGGCGGAACAGATACGCAGTATTTT. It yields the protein CASREGPGGTDTQYF.

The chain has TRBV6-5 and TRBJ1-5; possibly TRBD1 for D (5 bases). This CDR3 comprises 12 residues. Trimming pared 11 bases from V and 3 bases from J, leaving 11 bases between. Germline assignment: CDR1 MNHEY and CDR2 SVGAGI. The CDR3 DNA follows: TGTGCCGGAGACAGTGCCAATCAGCCCCAGCATTTT. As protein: CAGDSANQPQHF.

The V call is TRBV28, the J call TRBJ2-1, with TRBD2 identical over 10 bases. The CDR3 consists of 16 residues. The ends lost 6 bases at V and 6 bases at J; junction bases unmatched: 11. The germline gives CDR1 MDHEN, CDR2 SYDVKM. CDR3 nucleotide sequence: TGTGCCAGCAGCGAACCTAGCGGGAGTCCTAGCAATGAGCAGTTCTTC. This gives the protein CASSEPSGSPSNEQFF.

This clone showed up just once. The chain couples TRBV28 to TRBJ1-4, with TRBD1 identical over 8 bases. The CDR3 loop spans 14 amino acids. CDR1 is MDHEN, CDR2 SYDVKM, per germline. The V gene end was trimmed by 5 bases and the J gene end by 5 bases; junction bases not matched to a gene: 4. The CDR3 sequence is CASSESGGNEKLFF. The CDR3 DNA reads TGTGCCAGCAGTGAATCAGGGGGCAATGAAAAACTGTTTTTT.

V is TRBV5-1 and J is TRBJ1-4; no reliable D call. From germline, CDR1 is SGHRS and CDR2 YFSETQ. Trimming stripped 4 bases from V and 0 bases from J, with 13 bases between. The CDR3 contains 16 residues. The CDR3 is CASSPRTGTTNEKLFF. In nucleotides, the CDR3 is TGCGCCAGCAGCCCAAGAACGGGAACAACTAATGAAAAACTGTTTTTT.

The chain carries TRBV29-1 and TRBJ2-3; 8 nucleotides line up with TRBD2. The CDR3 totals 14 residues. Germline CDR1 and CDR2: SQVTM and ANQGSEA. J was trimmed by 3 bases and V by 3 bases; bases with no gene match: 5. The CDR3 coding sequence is TGCAGCGTTGATTTAGCGGGGAGTACAGATACGCAGTATTTT. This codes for CSVDLAGSTDTQYF.

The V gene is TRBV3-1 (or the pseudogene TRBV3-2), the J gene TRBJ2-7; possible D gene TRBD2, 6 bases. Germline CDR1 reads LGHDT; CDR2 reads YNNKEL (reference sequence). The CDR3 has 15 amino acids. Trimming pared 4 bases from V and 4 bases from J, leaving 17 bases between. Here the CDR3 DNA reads TGTGCCAGCAGCCCTGGCGGGTGGACTAAATACGAGCAGTACTTC. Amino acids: CASSPGGWTKYEQYF.

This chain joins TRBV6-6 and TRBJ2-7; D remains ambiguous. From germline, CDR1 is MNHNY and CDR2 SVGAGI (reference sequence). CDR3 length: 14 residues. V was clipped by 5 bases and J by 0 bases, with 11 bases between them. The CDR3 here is CASSETESSYEQYF. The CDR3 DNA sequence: TGTGCCAGCAGTGAGACGGAGAGCTCCTACGAGCAGTACTTC.

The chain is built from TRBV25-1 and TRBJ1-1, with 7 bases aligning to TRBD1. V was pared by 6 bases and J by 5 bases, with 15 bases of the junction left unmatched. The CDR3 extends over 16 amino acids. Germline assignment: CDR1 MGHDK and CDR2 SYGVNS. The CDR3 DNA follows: TGTGCCAGCAGGAAAACAGGGTTTTCAGGGGGGACTGAAGCTTTCTTT. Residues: CASRKTGFSGGTEAFF. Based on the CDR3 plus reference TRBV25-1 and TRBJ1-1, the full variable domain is EADIYQTPRYLVIGTGKKITLECSQTMGHDKMYWYQQDPGMELHLIHYSYGVNSTEKGDLSSESTVSRIRTEHFPLTLESARPSHTSQYLCASRKTGFSGGTEAFFGQGTRLTVV.

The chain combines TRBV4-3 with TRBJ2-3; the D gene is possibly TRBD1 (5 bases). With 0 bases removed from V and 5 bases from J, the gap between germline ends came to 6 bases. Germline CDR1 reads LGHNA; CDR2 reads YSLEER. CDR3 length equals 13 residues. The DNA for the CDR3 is TGCGCCAGCAGCCAAGATAGGGGAGATACGCAGTATTTT. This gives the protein CASSQDRGDTQYF.

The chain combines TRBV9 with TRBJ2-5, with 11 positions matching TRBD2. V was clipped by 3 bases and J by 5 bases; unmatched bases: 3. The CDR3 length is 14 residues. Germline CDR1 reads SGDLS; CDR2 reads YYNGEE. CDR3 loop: CASSGTSGGETQYF. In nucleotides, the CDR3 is TGTGCCAGCAGCGGCACTAGCGGGGGTGAGACCCAGTACTTC.

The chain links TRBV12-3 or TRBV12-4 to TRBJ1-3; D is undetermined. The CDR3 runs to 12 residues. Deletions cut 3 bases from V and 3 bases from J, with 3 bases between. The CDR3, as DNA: TGTGCCAGCAGTTTCGGTGGAAACACCATATATTTT. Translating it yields CASSFGGNTIYF.